The 10 T cell receptor beta chains presented below share a single source sample, sequenced in a study of tumor-infiltrating lymphocytes in primary liver carcinoma. The source material, about 20-30 mg of unsorted bulk tissue, was used to co-extract RNA and DNA. Synthesis of TCR beta cDNA was carried out from around 500 ng total RNA with a constant-region primer. The TCR beta library was amplified through three nested multiplex PCR rounds in a modified ARM-PCR procedure. Investigators reported that the first two PCR rounds, at roughly 11 cycles each, used TRBV1-TRBV30 forward primers with a C-beta reverse primer. Each CDR3 protein is one row after TCRdb ran MiXCR on the multiplex PCR reads. Of 120,000 or so distinct CDR3 sequences listed, about 59% were seen once; the top ten hold approximately 9.9%. The sample comprised liver tumor tissue from sampling region 1. Subset given: tumor region T1, superior pole. Receptors originate from a woman aged 55-69 years with primary liver carcinoma and hepatitis B virus infection.

This clonotype was recorded at least ten times. The rearrangement links TRBV12-3 or TRBV12-4 to TRBJ2-1; the D gene is possibly TRBD2 (6 bases). The CDR3 is made up of 14 amino acids. V was pared by 5 bases and J by 5 bases, with 13 bases between. The CDR3 nucleotides read TGTGCCAGCAGTCTCGGCGGGACCGACAATGAGCAGTTCTTC. Translating it yields CASSLGGTDNEQFF.

This clonotype came up a few times. This sequence joins TRBV28 and TRBJ1-5; D is undetermined. Germline V lookup: CDR1 MDHEN, CDR2 SYDVKM. This CDR3 spans 12 amino acids. The CDR3 coding sequence is TGTGTAGCAAAAAGCCCCAATCAGCCCCAGCATTTT. Translated: CVAKSPNQPQHF.

The chain is built from TRBV24-1 and TRBJ2-6; D could derive from TRBD1 or TRBD2 (5 bases each). V gave up 11 bases and J gave up 6 bases, with 19 bases separating them. This CDR3 contains 15 residues. Per the germline V gene, CDR1 is KGHDR and CDR2 is SFDVKD. The CDR3 nucleotides are TGTGCCAACAGCGAGGGAAGGGGCGAGGCCAACGTCCTGACTTTC. It is translated as CANSEGRGEANVLTF.

This clonotype was seen a single time. The chain carries TRBV11-1 and TRBJ2-7; D is unresolved. CDR3 length: 12 residues. The V end lost 2 bases, the J end lost 5 bases, and 7 bases lay between the germline ends. Per germline, CDR1 SGHAT and CDR2 FQDESV (reference sequence). DNA for the CDR3: TGTGCCAGCAGCTTACACTGGGACGAGCAGTACTTC. It yields the protein CASSLHWDEQYF.

This clonotype was detected many times. This chain joins TRBV6-1 and TRBJ2-1; 9 bases fit TRBD2. The length of the CDR3 is 15 residues. Germline CDR1 MNHNS, CDR2 SASEGT. Trimming cost V 6 bases and J 6 bases; bases outside gene matches: 9. DNA of the CDR3: TGTGCCAGCAGGAGACTAGCGGCAGGGTTCAATGAGCAGTTCTTC. This encodes CASRRLAAGFNEQFF.

Many counts were recorded for this clonotype. The chain recombines TRBV12-3 or TRBV12-4 with TRBJ2-2; D possibly uses TRBD1 or TRBD2 (5 bases each). V was cut by 0 bases and J by 5 bases, with 16 bases left in between. The CDR3 runs 17 residues. The CDR3 bases are TGTGCCAGCAGTTTAGCTGGGACCGCCATGGGAACCGGGGAGCTGTTTTTT. This codes for CASSLAGTAMGTGELFF.

As regards this clonotype: In this CDR3 the conserved last residue, phenylalanine or tryptophan, is missing, so a read error is likely. The DNA is omitted, as the CDR3 cannot be located on it reliably, and the CDR3 follows TCRdb's listing. V and J are TRBV5-4 and TRBJ2-7; the table assigns TRBD1, which was not confirmed against the DNA. Germline V CDR1 and CDR2: SGHNT, YYREEE (reference sequence). The CDR3 is 15 amino acids long, termini counted. CDR3 loop: CASRFGQGADYEQYS.

Concerning this clonotype: A junction end diverges from the germline sequence, so it may reflect a read error. This chain uses TRBV14 with TRBJ1-1, with TRBD1 matching over 7 bases. The CDR3 covers 12 residues. Germline CDR1 is SGHDN and CDR2 is FVKESK. The CDR3 sequence: CVSSYTGVEAFF. CDR3 in DNA: TGTGTCAGCAGCTATACAGGGGTTGAAGCTTTCTTT.

Details on this clonotype: This clone may be a read error of a much larger clone one base away. The chain combines TRBV18 with TRBJ2-1; 11 nucleotides align to TRBD2. V was clipped by 5 bases and J by 8 bases; unmatched bases: 5. The germline gives CDR1 KGHSH, CDR2 LQKENI. The CDR3 extends over 14 amino acids. The CDR3 is CASSTSGSSYEQFF. Written as DNA, the CDR3 is TGTGCCAGCTCAACTAGCGGGAGTTCCTATGAGCAGTTCTTC.

V usage is TRBV13 and J usage is TRBJ1-2; D gene unclear. Germline CDR1 reads PRHDT; CDR2 reads FYEKMQ (reference sequence). This CDR3 spans 14 amino acids. Trimming took 11 bases from V and 4 from J, leaving 20 bases between them. As DNA, the CDR3 is TGTGCCTTCAGCTTAGTGGGCTCCGTCTATGGCTACACCTTC. It codes for CAFSLVGSVYGYTF.